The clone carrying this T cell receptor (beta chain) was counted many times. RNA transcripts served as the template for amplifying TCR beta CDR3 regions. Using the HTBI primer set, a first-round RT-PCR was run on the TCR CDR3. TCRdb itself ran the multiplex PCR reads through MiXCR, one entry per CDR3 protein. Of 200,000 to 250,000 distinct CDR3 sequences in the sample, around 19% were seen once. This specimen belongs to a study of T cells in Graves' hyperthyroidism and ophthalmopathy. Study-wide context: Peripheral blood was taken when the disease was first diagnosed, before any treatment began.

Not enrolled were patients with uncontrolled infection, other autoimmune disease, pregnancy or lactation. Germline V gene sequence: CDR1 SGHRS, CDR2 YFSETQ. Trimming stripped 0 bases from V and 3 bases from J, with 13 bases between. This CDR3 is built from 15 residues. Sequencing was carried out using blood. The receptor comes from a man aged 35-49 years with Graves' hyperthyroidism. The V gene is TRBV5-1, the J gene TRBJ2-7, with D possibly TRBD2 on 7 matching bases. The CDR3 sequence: CASSLVTGGLYEQYF. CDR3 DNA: TGCGCCAGCAGCTTGGTTACGGGGGGCCTCTACGAGCAGTACTTC.